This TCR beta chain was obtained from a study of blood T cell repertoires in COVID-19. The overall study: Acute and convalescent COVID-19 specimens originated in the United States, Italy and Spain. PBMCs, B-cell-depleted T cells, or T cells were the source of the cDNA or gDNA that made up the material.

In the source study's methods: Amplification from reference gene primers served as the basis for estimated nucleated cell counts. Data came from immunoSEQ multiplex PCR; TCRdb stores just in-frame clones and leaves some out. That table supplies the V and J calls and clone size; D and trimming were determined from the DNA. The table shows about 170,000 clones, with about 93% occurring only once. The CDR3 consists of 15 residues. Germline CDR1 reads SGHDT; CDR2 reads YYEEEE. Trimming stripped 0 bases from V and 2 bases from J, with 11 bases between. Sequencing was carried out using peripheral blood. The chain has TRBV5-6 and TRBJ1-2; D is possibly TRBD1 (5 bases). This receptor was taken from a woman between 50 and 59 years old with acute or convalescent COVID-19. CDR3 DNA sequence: TGTGCCAGCAGCTTGGGGGGACTCGACAACTATGGCTACACCTTC. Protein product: CASSLGGLDNYGYTF.